Listed below are T cell receptor beta chains from one sample, sequenced in a study of beta chain features in type 1 diabetes. Method: immunoSEQ multiplex PCR; TCRdb's copy keeps in-frame clones and lacks some. The data show under 450,000 clones, 14% seen once. The sample comprised naive CD4+ T cells from blood. These receptors were obtained from a young man in good health. Each CDR3 is given with its conserved first and last residue. D genes are given only for firm matches. The size field is filled for only some rows; it gives once, few, many or a size class.

clone_size,d_call,v_call,j_call,cdr3_nt,cdr3_aa
-,-,TRBV15,TRBJ2-1,TGTGCCACCAGCAGAGATCTACCCCGAGGGAACAATGAGCAGTTCTTC,CATSRDLPRGNNEQFF
few,TRBD1,TRBV13,TRBJ2-3,TGTGCCAGCAGCAATAGACAGGGGAACACAGATACGCAGTATTTT,CASSNRQGNTDTQYF
few,TRBD2,TRBV7-9,TRBJ2-5,TGTGCCAGCAGCTTACCCGGGACTAGCGTGGAGACCCAGTACTTC,CASSLPGTSVETQYF
-,-,TRBV30,TRBJ1-2,TGTGCCTGGGGTCCGGACAGCCCGAGCTATGGCTACACCTTC,CAWGPDSPSYGYTF
-,TRBD1,TRBV29-1,TRBJ1-1,TGCAGCGTTGGAACAGGGGCCACTGAAGCTTTCTTT,CSVGTGATEAFF
few,-,TRBV23-1,TRBJ1-1,TGCGCCAGCAGTCCATCTTCAGGGAACACTGAAGCTTTCTTT,CASSPSSGNTEAFF
-,TRBD1,TRBV7-6,TRBJ2-2,TGTGCCAGCGTTCCTACAGGGGCTTCAACCGGGGAGCTGTTTTTT,CASVPTGASTGELFF
-,-,TRBV2,TRBJ2-7,TGTGCCAGCAGGGAAAATGGGGCAAATTACGAGCAGTACTTC,CASRENGANYEQYF
-,-,TRBV10-3,TRBJ1-1,TGTGCCATCAGTGGTAATGATGAAGCTTTCTTT,CAISGNDEAFF
few,TRBD2,TRBV7-2,TRBJ2-1,TGTGCCAGCAGCTTAGGGATAGCGGGGGTTTACAATGAGCAGTTCTTC,CASSLGIAGVYNEQFF
-,-,TRBV20-1,TRBJ2-5,TGCAGTGCTAGATTGGGGACCCAGTACTTC,CSARLGTQYF
-,TRBD2,TRBV5-4,TRBJ2-2,TGTGCCAGCAGCCCCGCAGGAGCGGGAGTTACCGGGGAGCTGTTTTTT,CASSPAGAGVTGELFF
-,-,TRBV15,TRBJ1-1,TGTGCCACCAGCAGAGATCTGGGCTCGGCTGAAGCTTTCTTT,CATSRDLGSAEAFF
few,TRBD1,TRBV19,TRBJ2-1,TGTGCCAGTAGCAGTCGGGGACAGGGGGCTGGGAATGAGCAGTTCTTC,CASSSRGQGAGNEQFF
-,TRBD1,TRBV7-6,TRBJ2-3,TGTGCCAGCAGCGTAGACAGGGTCGTTGATACGCAGTATTTT,CASSVDRVVDTQYF
few,TRBD1,TRBV19,TRBJ2-1,TGTGCCAGTAGGTCGGACAGGGGGCGCAGGAATGAGCAGTTCTTC,CASRSDRGRRNEQFF
-,-,TRBV7-2,TRBJ2-3,TGTGCCAGCAGCTTAGTACTGGTCAGCACAGATACGCAGTATTTT,CASSLVLVSTDTQYF
-,TRBD2,TRBV9,TRBJ2-3,TGTGCCAGCAGCGCGAAGACTAGCGGGGGCTTAGATACGCAGTATTTT,CASSAKTSGGLDTQYF
few,-,TRBV27,TRBJ2-5,TGTGCCAGCAGTTTTGTGTCCGGAGGGAAAGAGACCCAGTACTTC,CASSFVSGGKETQYF
few,-,TRBV18,TRBJ2-1,TGTGCCAGCTCACCACCGATCGACAATGAGCAGTTCTTC,CASSPPIDNEQFF
few,-,TRBV21-1,TRBJ2-4,TGTGCCAGCAGCAAATCCCCGCCAGGAAACATTCAGTACTTC,CASSKSPPGNIQYF
few,-,TRBV4-3,TRBJ1-5,TGCGCCAGCAGCCTTGACGGGTATAGCAATCAGCCCCAGCATTTT,CASSLDGYSNQPQHF
-,-,TRBV9,TRBJ2-3,TGTGCCAGCAGCCTAGGGGGGCGGGATACAGATACGCAGTATTTT,CASSLGGRDTDTQYF
-,-,TRBV14,TRBJ2-3,TGTGCCAGCAGCCAAGGTAACAGGATGGATACGCAGTATTTT,CASSQGNRMDTQYF
few,-,TRBV11-2,TRBJ2-5,TGTGCCAGCAGCTTAGGGATCGGCAGGACAGAGACCCAGTACTTC,CASSLGIGRTETQYF
-,-,TRBV4-3,TRBJ2-1,TGCGCCAGCAGCCAAGGGGAGTTCTTC,CASSQGEFF
-,-,TRBV7-3,TRBJ2-3,TGTGCCAGCAGCTGGGGGCTAGCGTCAGATACGCAGTATTTT,CASSWGLASDTQYF
few,-,TRBV9,TRBJ2-1,TGTGCCAGCAGCGTAGGGGTAGTCTCCTACAATGAGCAGTTCTTC,CASSVGVVSYNEQFF
-,-,TRBV15,TRBJ2-1,TGTGCCACCAGCAGAGATCGGGCGGGATACAATGAGCAGTTCTTC,CATSRDRAGYNEQFF
-,TRBD1,TRBV30,TRBJ1-2,TGTGCCTGGAGTGTACAGGGGGCAGGCGGCTACACCTTC,CAWSVQGAGGYTF
few,-,TRBV7-2,TRBJ2-4,TGTGCCAGCAGCTCAAGGGGGGGCTCCAAAAACATTCAGTACTTC,CASSSRGGSKNIQYF
-,-,TRBV5-6,TRBJ2-1,TGTGCCAGCAGCGAAAGACCGAGGAGCTCCTACAATGAGCAGTTCTTC,CASSERPRSSYNEQFF